The rows below give T cell receptor beta chains drawn from one sample of a study of blood T cell repertoires in COVID-19. TCRdb's table, derived via immunoSEQ multiplex PCR, lists solely in-frame clones and lacks some. The table records over 45,000 clones, around 80% of them present only once. The sequenced sample consisted of peripheral blood. The receptors come from a woman over 75 with acute or convalescent COVID-19. Each CDR3 is given with its conserved first and last residue. The order of the fields is D gene, clone size, V gene, J gene, CDR3 protein, CDR3 DNA. A D gene is named only where the DNA matches it firmly. Expanded clones are given a class, and other clones once, few, many or no size at all.

.	.	TRBV7-9	TRBJ2-7	CASVSGTSYEQYF	TGTGCCAGCGTGTCAGGAACCTCCTACGAGCAGTACTTC
TRBD2	.	TRBV6-5	TRBJ2-5	CASSFRPSGVQETQYF	TGTGCCAGCAGTTTCAGGCCTAGCGGGGTACAAGAGACCCAGTACTTC
TRBD2	.	TRBV4-2	TRBJ2-3	CASSQDVGGALSVTDTQYF	TGTGCCAGCAGCCAAGATGTCGGGGGGGCCCTCTCGGTCACAGATACGCAGTATTTT
.	.	TRBV5-1	TRBJ1-2	CASSLDAAGQGYTF	TGCGCCAGCAGCTTGGATGCGGCAGGACAGGGCTACACCTTC
TRBD1	once	TRBV7-6	TRBJ1-5	CASSLRGAQGLNQPQHF	TGTGCCAGCAGCTTAAGGGGGGCACAGGGGCTCAATCAGCCCCAGCATTTT
.	.	TRBV5-5	TRBJ1-5	CASSLAGGRRQPQHF	TGTGCCAGCAGCTTGGCCGGGGGAAGACGGCAGCCCCAGCATTTT
TRBD1	once	TRBV5-4	TRBJ2-5	CASSLGTGVWETQYF	TGTGCCAGCAGCTTGGGGACAGGGGTATGGGAGACCCAGTACTTC
.	.	TRBV29-1	TRBJ2-1	CSGRQGGNEQFF	TGCAGCGGCCGACAGGGAGGCAATGAGCAGTTCTTC
TRBD2	once	TRBV28	TRBJ2-7	CASSLLAGGREQYF	TGTGCCAGCAGTTTGCTAGCGGGGGGGAGGGAGCAGTACTTC
TRBD2	.	TRBV6-6	TRBJ2-7	CASSGGLAVSYEQYF	TGTGCCAGCAGTGGGGGACTAGCGGTCTCCTACGAGCAGTACTTC